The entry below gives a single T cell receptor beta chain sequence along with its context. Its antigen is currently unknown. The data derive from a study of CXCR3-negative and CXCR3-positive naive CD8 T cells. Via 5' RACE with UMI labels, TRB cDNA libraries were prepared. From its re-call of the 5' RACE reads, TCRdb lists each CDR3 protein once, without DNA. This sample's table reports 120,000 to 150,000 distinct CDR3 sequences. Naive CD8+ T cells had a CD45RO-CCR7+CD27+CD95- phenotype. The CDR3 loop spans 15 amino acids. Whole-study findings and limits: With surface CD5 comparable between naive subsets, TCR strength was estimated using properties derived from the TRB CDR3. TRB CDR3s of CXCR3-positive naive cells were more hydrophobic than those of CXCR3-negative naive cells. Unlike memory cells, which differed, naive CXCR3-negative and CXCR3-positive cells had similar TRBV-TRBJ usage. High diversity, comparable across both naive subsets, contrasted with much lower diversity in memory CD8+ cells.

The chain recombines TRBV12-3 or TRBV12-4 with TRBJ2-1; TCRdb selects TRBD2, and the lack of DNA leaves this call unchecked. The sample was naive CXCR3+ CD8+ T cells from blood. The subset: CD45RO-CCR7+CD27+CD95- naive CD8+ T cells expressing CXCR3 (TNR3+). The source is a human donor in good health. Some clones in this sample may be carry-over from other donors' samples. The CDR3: CASSFPTAGHNEQFF.